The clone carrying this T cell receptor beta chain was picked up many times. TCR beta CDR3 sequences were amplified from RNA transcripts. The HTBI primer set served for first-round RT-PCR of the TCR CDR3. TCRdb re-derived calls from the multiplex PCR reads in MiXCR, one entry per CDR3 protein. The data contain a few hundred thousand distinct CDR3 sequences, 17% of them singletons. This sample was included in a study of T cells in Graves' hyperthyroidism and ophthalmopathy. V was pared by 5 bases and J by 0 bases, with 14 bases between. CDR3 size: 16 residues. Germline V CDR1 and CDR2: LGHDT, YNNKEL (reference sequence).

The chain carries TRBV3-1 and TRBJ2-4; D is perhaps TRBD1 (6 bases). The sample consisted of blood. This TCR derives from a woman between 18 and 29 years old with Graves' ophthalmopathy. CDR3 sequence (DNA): TGTGCCAGCAGCTATTGGGCAGGGGCAGCCAAAAACATTCAGTACTTC. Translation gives CASSYWAGAAKNIQYF. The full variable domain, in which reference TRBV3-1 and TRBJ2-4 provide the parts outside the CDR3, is DTAVSQTPKYLVTQMGNDKSIKCEQNLGHDTMYWYKQDSKKFLKIMFSYNNKELIINETVPNRFSPKSPDKAHLNLHINSLELGDSAVYFCASSYWAGAAKNIQYFGAGTRLSVL.